This T cell receptor beta chain is drawn from a study of cytomegalovirus exposure and HLA in healthy donors. Trimming removed 2 bases at V and 3 bases at J, with 14 bases between. Germline V gives CDR1 GTSNPN, CDR2 SVGIG (reference sequence). The CDR3 covers 15 residues. PCR used 60 Vbeta primers and 13 Jbeta primers. Data came from immunoSEQ multiplex PCR; TCRdb stores just in-frame clones and leaves some out. The repertoire holds some 140,000 clones, with roughly 80% as singletons. The sequence derives from a man aged 18 to 30 in good health and CMV-seronegative. This chain connects TRBV30 to TRBJ1-5; a weak D match, TRBD1 (5 bases). The sample comprised PBMCs. The CDR3 nucleotides are TGTGCCTGGAGTCTCTCGACAGCAGACAATCAGCCCCAGCATTTT. Its protein is CAWSLSTADNQPQHF. The variable domain in full, with the rest retrieved from reference TRBV30 and TRBJ1-5, is SQTIHQWPATLVQPVGSPLSLECTVEGTSNPNLYWYRQAAGRGLQLLFYSVGIGQISSEVPQNLSASRPQDRQFILSSKKLLLSDSGFYLCAWSLSTADNQPQHFGDGTRLSIL.